The TCR beta chain described here comes from a study of CXCR3-negative and CXCR3-positive naive CD8 T cells. Study results and limitations: Naive cells, whether CXCR3-negative or CXCR3-positive, had similar TRBV-TRBJ usage, while memory cells differed. Similar levels of surface CD5 were seen between naive subsets; TCR strength was inferred from TRB CDR3 properties. Both naive subsets showed comparably high diversity, and memory CD8+ cells showed much lower diversity. CXCR3-expressing naive cells carried TRB CDR3s more hydrophobic than those of CXCR3-negative naive cells.

Sorting was done in triplicate for each CD8+ T cell subset (about 300,000 cells each). The germline gives CDR1 SQVTM, CDR2 ANQGSEA. This CDR3 is built from 15 residues. Details on this clonotype: Antigen unknown.

The study made its TRB cDNA libraries by 5' RACE, adding UMI labels. TCRdb reprocessed the 5' RACE reads, with one entry per CDR3 protein and no DNA. This repertoire includes around 88,000 distinct CDR3 sequences. The clonotype comes from a human donor in good health. Some clones in this sample may be carry-over from other donors' samples. Sample: naive CXCR3+ CD8+ T cells from blood. Indicated subset: CD45RO-CCR7+CD27+CD95- naive CD8+ T cells expressing CXCR3 (TNR3+). This rearrangement joins TRBV29-1 to TRBJ1-2. The CDR3 sequence is CSVEHSNHPDYGYTF.